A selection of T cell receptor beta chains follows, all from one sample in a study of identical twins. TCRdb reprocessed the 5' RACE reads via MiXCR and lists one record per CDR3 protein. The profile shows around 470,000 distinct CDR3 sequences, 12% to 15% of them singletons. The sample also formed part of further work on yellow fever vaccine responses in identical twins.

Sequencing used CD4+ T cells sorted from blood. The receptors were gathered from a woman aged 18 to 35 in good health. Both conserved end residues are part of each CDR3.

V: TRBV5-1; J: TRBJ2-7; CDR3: CASSLEGHTYEQYF
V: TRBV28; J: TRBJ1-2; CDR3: CASSAARTGGGYGYTF
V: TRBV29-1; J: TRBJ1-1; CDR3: CSVLSGNTEAFF
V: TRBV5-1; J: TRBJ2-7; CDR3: CASSVGTSGYSYEQYF
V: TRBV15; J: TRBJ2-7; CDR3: CATSRDRWQGTYEQYF
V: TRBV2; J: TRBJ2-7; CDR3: CASSRQKGAYEQYF
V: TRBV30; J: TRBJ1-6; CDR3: CAWTLPAHIINSPLHF
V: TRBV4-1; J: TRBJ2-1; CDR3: CASSQANYNEQFF
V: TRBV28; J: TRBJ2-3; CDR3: CASSSPDRAITLDTQYF
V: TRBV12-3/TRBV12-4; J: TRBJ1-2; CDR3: CASPIGRDGSNYGYTF
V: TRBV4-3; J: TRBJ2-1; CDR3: CASSYEARLAGHNEQFF
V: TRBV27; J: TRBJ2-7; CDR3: CASSLGGFAYEQYF
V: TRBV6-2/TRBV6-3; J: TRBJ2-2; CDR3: CASSKHRGTSENTGELFF
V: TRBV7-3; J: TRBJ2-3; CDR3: CASSYHRGPGTDTQYF
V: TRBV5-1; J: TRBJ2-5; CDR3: CASSHRGLARGETQYF